This record looks at one TCR beta chain sequence and its context. This sample was included in a study of shared T cell receptors in the human thymus. Only in-frame clones appear in the TCRdb table, and some are missing; sequencing was by immunoSEQ multiplex PCR. The sample yields 650,000 to 950,000 clones, 80% to 90% seen once. Per germline, CDR1 SGHTA and CDR2 FQGTGA. The CDR3 totals 18 residues. The V end was cut by 2 bases, the J end by 5 bases, with 24 bases between. The sample also formed part of further work on human thymus T cells. That publication notes: Corrective heart surgery yielded the resections from which the thymus tissue came.

This receptor was obtained from a girl in the first two years of life with a congenital heart defect. The sequenced sample was thymocytes. V usage is TRBV7-3 and J usage is TRBJ1-1, with a weak D call TRBD1 (6 bases). The DNA of the CDR3 is TGTGCCAGCAGCTTACTCCATGCCGGGGGGCATGTTTGGACTGAAGCTTTCTTT. Translating it yields CASSLLHAGGHVWTEAFF.